This entry is about one T cell receptor beta chain. Locally advanced or metastatic urothelial carcinoma affected the patients. The sample comes from a study of PD-L1 blockade in urothelial cancer. Study information: In about 2014 therapy began: atezolizumab 1,200 mg intravenously every 3 weeks.

Germline loops: CDR1 LGHNT, CDR2 FRNRAP. The germline V and J ends were trimmed by 0 bases and 10 bases, with 4 bases remaining between them. This CDR3 is built from 11 residues. FFPE tumors had their DNA quantified with amplified housekeeping genes. Method: immunoSEQ multiplex PCR; TCRdb's copy keeps in-frame clones and lacks some. The sample shows several hundred clones, about 35% of them seen only once. Sequences were derived from tumor tissue, sampled before atezolizumab (anti-PD-L1) treatment. The sequence was collected from a man between 60 and 70 years old with urothelial cancer. This sequence joins TRBV12-5 and TRBJ2-1, with D hard to call. CDR3 sequence (DNA): TGTGCTAGTGGTTTGGTCTTGGAGCAGTTCTTC. Protein sequence: CASGLVLEQFF.